This TCR beta chain originates from a study of monozygotic twins with cystic fibrosis. Study observations and caveats: J usage was most co-twin-similar in 8 of 16 pairs, V in 13.

Trimming pared 7 bases from V and 6 bases from J, leaving 19 bases between. This CDR3 has 14 amino acids. Germline V gives CDR1 SGHRS, CDR2 YFSETQ. Using immunoSEQ multiplex PCR, the repertoire was profiled, and TCRdb retains in-frame clones only, with some absent. Of 22,000 or so clones in the sample, 80% to 90% were seen once. Notes on this clone: Its cognate antigen is unknown.

The TCR was taken from a woman in her 30s with cystic fibrosis. The material sequenced was blood. The chain couples TRBV5-1 to TRBJ1-1; the D gene is possibly TRBD1 (6 bases). The CDR3 is CASGDRLDSSEAFF. The CDR3 DNA sequence: TGCGCCAGCGGCGATCGCCTGGACAGCTCTGAAGCTTTCTTT.